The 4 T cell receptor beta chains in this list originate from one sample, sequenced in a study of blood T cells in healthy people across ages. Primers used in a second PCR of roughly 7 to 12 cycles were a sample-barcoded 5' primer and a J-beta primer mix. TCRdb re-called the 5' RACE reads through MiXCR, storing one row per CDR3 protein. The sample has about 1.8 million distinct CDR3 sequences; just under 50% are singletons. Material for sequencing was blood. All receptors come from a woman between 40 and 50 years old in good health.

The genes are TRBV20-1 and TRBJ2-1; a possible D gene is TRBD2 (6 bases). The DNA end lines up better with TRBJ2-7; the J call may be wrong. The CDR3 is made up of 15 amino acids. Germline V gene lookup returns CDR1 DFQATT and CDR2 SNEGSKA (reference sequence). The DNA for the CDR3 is TGCAGTGCTAGAGAAGAGCGGGTGCCCTACAATGAGCAGTACTTC. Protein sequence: CSAREERVPYNEQYF.

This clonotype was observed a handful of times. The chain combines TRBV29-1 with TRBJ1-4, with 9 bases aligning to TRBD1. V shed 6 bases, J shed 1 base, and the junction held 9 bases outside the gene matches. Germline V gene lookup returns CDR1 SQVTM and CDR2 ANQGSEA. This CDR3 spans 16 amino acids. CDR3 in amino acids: CSVPPDRGGTNEKLFF. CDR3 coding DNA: TGCAGCGTGCCTCCGGACAGGGGAGGAACTAATGAAAAACTGTTTTTT.

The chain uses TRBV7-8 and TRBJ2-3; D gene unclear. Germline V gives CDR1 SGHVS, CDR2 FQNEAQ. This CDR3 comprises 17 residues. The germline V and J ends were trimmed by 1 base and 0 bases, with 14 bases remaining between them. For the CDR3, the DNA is TGTGCCAGCAGCTTAGAGCAGGTCCTCCTTAGCACAGATACGCAGTATTTT. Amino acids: CASSLEQVLLSTDTQYF. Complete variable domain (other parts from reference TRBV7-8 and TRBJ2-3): GAGVSQSPRYKVAKRGQDVALRCDPISGHVSLFWYQQALGQGPEFLTYFQNEAQLDKSGLPSDRFFAERPEGSVSTLKIQRTQQEDSAVYLCASSLEQVLLSTDTQYFGPGTRLTVL.

CDR3 region: CASSFLQGAIPEAFF. Here the CDR3 DNA reads TGCGCCAGCAGCTTCTTACAGGGGGCAATCCCTGAAGCTTTCTTT. J is TRBJ1-1 and V is TRBV5-1, with 9 bases lining up with TRBD1. The CDR3 is made up of 15 amino acids. V was clipped by 2 bases and J by 6 bases; unmatched bases: 8. Germline loops: CDR1 SGHRS, CDR2 YFSETQ.